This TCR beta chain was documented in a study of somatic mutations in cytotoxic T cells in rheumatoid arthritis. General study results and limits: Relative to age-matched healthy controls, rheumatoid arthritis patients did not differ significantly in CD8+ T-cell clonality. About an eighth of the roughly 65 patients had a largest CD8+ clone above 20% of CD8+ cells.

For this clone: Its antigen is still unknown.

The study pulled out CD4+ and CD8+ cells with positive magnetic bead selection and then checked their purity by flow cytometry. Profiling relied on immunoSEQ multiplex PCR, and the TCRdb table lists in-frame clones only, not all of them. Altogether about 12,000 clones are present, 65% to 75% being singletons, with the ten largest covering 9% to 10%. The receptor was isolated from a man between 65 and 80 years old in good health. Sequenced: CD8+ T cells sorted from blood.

The CDR3 loop reads CATSSDTRDRMKPQHF. In DNA, the CDR3 is TGTGCCACCAGCAGCGATACCCGGGACAGGATGAAGCCCCAGCATTTT. The chain links TRBV15 to TRBJ1-5, with 8 bases that match TRBD1. Germline lookup yields CDR1 LNHNV and CDR2 YYDKDF (reference sequence). J lost 8 bases, V lost 3 bases, and 12 bases had no gene match. This CDR3 is 16 amino acids long. The full variable domain, completed using reference TRBV15 and TRBJ1-5, is DAMVIQNPRYQVTQFGKPVTLSCSQTLNHNVMYWYQQKSSQAPKLLFHYYDKDFNNEADTPDNFQSRRPNTSFCFLDIRSPGLGDTAMYLCATSSDTRDRMKPQHFGDGTRLSIL.